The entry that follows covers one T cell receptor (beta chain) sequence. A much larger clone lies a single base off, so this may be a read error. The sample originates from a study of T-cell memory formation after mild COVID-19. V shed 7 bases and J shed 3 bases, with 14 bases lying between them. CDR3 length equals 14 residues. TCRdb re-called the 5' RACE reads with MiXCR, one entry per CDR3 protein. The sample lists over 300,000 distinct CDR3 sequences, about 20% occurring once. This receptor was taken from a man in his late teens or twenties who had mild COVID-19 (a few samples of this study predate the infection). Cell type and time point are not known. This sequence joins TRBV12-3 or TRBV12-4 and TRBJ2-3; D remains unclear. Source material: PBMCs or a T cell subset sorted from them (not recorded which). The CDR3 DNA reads TGTGCCAGCACCCTATGGATCCCGACAGATACGCAGTATTTT. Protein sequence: CASTLWIPTDTQYF.